These 28 T cell receptor beta chains were sequenced from one sample in a study of cytomegalovirus exposure and HLA in healthy donors. PCR amplification relied on 60 Vbeta primers (plus 13 Jbeta primers). Assay: immunoSEQ multiplex PCR; the TCRdb copy retains only in-frame clones and omits some. Among over 100,000 clones listed, around four fifths were seen once. Input material: PBMCs. Every receptor here comes from a man between 35 and 55 years old in good health and CMV-seronegative.

The V gene is TRBV7-2, the J gene TRBJ2-7; TRBD2 agrees at 9 bases. The V gene end was trimmed by 4 bases and the J gene end by 3 bases; junction bases not matched to a gene: 4. This CDR3 is built from 14 residues. Germline V gene lookup returns CDR1 SGHTA and CDR2 FQGNSA. CDR3 loop: CASSSLAGYYEQYF. The CDR3 DNA follows: TGTGCCAGCAGCTCACTAGCGGGTTACTACGAGCAGTACTTC.

The CDR3 spells CASRETGYGYTF. CDR3 coding DNA: TGCGCCAGCAGGGAGACAGGCTATGGCTACACCTTC. The chain links TRBV5-1 to TRBJ1-2, with TRBD1 as a possible D gene (6 bases). Deletions cut 5 bases from V and 4 bases from J, with 9 bases between. CDR3 length equals 12 residues. Per the germline V gene, CDR1 is SGHRS and CDR2 is YFSETQ.

The V call is TRBV19, the J call TRBJ2-7, with 9 bases fitting TRBD1. Germline V CDR1 and CDR2: LNHDA, SQIVND (reference sequence). V lost 4 bases, J lost 6 bases, and 13 bases stayed unmatched. The CDR3 has 16 residues. CDR3 amino acids: CASSTAPGTGRFEQYF. The CDR3 DNA reads TGTGCCAGTAGTACAGCTCCAGGGACAGGGAGGTTCGAGCAGTACTTC.

This rearrangement joins TRBV2 to TRBJ2-1; D not resolved. The CDR3 extends over 13 amino acids. Germline V gene data show CDR1 as SNHLY and CDR2 as FYNNEI. Trimming cost V 10 bases and J 2 bases, with 12 bases left between them. This CDR3 is CATYLVPYNEQFF. CDR3 nucleotide sequence: TGTGCCACCTACTTAGTCCCCTACAATGAGCAGTTCTTC.

The rearrangement uses TRBV19 and TRBJ1-4; D gene ambiguous. Germline-derived CDR1 and CDR2 are LNHDA and SQIVND (reference sequence). V lost 2 bases and J 7 bases, leaving 8 bases between the germline ends. This CDR3 contains 13 residues. The CDR3 region is CASSIMWSEKLFF. The CDR3 nucleotides are TGTGCCAGTAGTATAATGTGGAGTGAAAAACTGTTTTTT.

The chain joins TRBV2 to TRBJ2-1; D is ambiguous. This CDR3 contains 14 residues. Germline V gene lookup returns CDR1 SNHLY and CDR2 FYNNEI. V lost 4 bases, J lost 2 bases, and 9 bases lay in between. The CDR3 coding sequence is TGTGCCAGCAGTGGAGGCGATACCTACAATGAGCAGTTCTTC. Translated, it gives CASSGGDTYNEQFF.

This rearrangement joins TRBV2 to TRBJ2-1, with 10 bases matching TRBD1. V gave up 3 bases and J gave up 6 bases; unmatched junction bases: 8. CDR1 and CDR2 from the germline V gene are SNHLY and FYNNEI. This CDR3 contains 16 residues. The CDR3 sequence is CASSDEGTGVSNEQFF. In DNA form, the CDR3 reads TGTGCCAGCAGTGATGAGGGGACAGGGGTTTCCAATGAGCAGTTCTTC.

V and J are TRBV27 and TRBJ2-3, with D possibly being TRBD2 (6 bases). This CDR3 has 14 residues. V lost 0 bases and J 6 bases, leaving 10 bases between the germline ends. Germline CDR1 is MNHEY and CDR2 is SMNVEV (reference sequence). CDR3 in amino acids: CASSLSMLADTQYF. The CDR3 bases are TGTGCCAGCAGTTTATCGATGCTAGCGGATACGCAGTATTTT.

The chain recombines TRBV5-4 with TRBJ1-4; D may be TRBD1 (5 bases). In germline, CDR1 is SGHNT, CDR2 YYREEE (reference sequence). The CDR3 sequence is 13 residues long. V gave up 5 bases and J gave up 8 bases, with 13 bases separating them. The CDR3 DNA is TGTGCCAGCAGGGTCGGGGGAAGCGAAAAACTGTTTTTT. This codes for CASRVGGSEKLFF.

The chain joins TRBV6-1 to TRBJ2-5, with D possibly matching TRBD1 (5 bases). The V and J ends lost 3 bases and 7 bases respectively, with 12 bases between them. Germline V CDR1 and CDR2: MNHNS, SASEGT. This CDR3 has 13 residues. This chain's CDR3 is CASSDREKVTQYF. DNA for the CDR3: TGTGCCAGCAGTGACAGGGAAAAGGTGACCCAGTACTTC.

The chain joins TRBV7-8 to TRBJ1-1; no firm D call. CDR3 length equals 13 residues. The germline V gene encodes CDR1 SGHVS and CDR2 FQNEAQ. The V end lost 1 base, the J end lost 1 base, and 4 bases lay between the germline ends. The DNA for the CDR3 is TGTGCCAGCAGCTTAGGGGCGAACACTGAAGCTTTCTTT. Translating gives CASSLGANTEAFF.

The sample holds a few counts of this clone. The chain has TRBV6-5 and TRBJ2-3; a weak D match, TRBD1 (6 bases). V lost 2 bases and J 2 bases, leaving 14 bases between the germline ends. CDR1 and CDR2 from the germline V gene are MNHEY and SVGAGI. The CDR3 contains 16 residues. The CDR3 loop reads CASSYGTTPDTDTQYF. The CDR3 DNA reads TGTGCCAGCAGTTACGGGACAACCCCTGACACAGATACGCAGTATTTT.

The chain combines TRBV5-1 with TRBJ1-2; 7 bases line up with TRBD1. This CDR3 is 15 amino acids long. Germline V gene data show CDR1 as SGHRS and CDR2 as YFSETQ. Trimming took 4 bases from V and 3 from J; bases not matched to a gene: 9. CDR3 DNA sequence: TGCGCCAGCAGCGAGAGGGGGCGCTCGGACTATGGCTACACCTTC. Translating gives CASSERGRSDYGYTF.

The chain recombines TRBV7-2 with TRBJ2-5, with D maybe TRBD1 (6 bases). V was pared by 5 bases and J by 7 bases, with 20 bases between. The CDR3 runs to 15 residues. Per the germline V gene, CDR1 is SGHTA and CDR2 is FQGNSA. CDR3 residues: CASSPERQDVGTQYF. The DNA for the CDR3 is TGTGCCAGCAGCCCGGAGAGACAGGACGTCGGGACCCAGTACTTC.

The chain combines TRBV28 with TRBJ1-5; TRBD1 is a possible D gene (6 bases). Germline-derived CDR1 and CDR2 are MDHEN and SYDVKM. The V and J ends lost 7 bases and 7 bases respectively, with 14 bases between them. The CDR3 spans 13 residues. This CDR3 is CASNRDRTQPQHF. In nucleotides, the CDR3 is TGTGCCAGCAACCGAGACAGGACCCAGCCCCAGCATTTT.

The chain carries TRBV5-4 and TRBJ2-7, with TRBD1 identical over 10 bases. The CDR3 is 15 amino acids. J lost 2 bases, V lost 3 bases, and 5 bases had no gene match. Germline V gene lookup returns CDR1 SGHNT and CDR2 YYREEE (reference sequence). The CDR3, as DNA: TGTGCCAGCAGCTCCGACAGGGGGCTTCCCTACGAGCAGTACTTC. The encoded protein is CASSSDRGLPYEQYF.

Here the CDR3 reads CAWSRGTEAFF. In nucleotides, the CDR3 is TGTGCCTGGAGTCGGGGGACTGAAGCTTTCTTT. The chain employs TRBV30 and TRBJ1-1; D is possibly TRBD1 (5 bases). The germline CDR1 and CDR2 sequences are GTSNPN and SVGIG (reference sequence). The CDR3 totals 11 residues. Trimming removed 2 bases from V and 5 bases from J, with 6 bases in between.

The CDR3, as DNA: TGCGCCAGCAGCCAAGTGGTCCAGACCGGGGAGCTGTTTTTT. As protein: CASSQVVQTGELFF. The J gene is TRBJ2-2, the V gene TRBV4-3; no firm D call. Germline CDR1 reads LGHNA; CDR2 reads YSLEER. V lost 1 base, J lost 5 bases, and 8 bases lay in between. The CDR3 totals 14 residues.

This chain links TRBV6-5 with TRBJ1-1, with 8 nucleotides matching TRBD1. The CDR3 consists of 14 residues. Trimming took 5 bases from V and 2 from J; bases not matched to a gene: 4. Germline loops: CDR1 MNHEY, CDR2 SVGAGI. In nucleotides, the CDR3 is TGTGCCAGCAGTGGGACAGGTAAAAACACTGAAGCTTTCTTT. Its translation is CASSGTGKNTEAFF.

Regarding this clone: The junction does not match germline at one end; this may be a read error. The V and J genes are TRBV11-2 and TRBJ1-3, with 7 bases aligning to TRBD1. This CDR3 comprises 14 residues. CDR1 SGHAT and CDR2 FQNNGV come from the germline V gene. DNA of the CDR3: TGTGCCAGCAGCATAGACAGGGTGCCAAACACCATATATTTT. It is translated as CASSIDRVPNTIYF.

The V call is TRBV5-1, the J call TRBJ2-7; D might be TRBD2 (5 bases). The CDR3 contains 14 residues. Germline-derived CDR1 and CDR2 are SGHRS and YFSETQ. The V end lost 0 bases, the J end lost 6 bases, and 13 bases lay between the germline ends. CDR3 sequence reads: CASSLEGVTGEQYF. The CDR3 bases are TGCGCCAGCAGCTTGGAGGGAGTAACGGGCGAGCAGTACTTC. The variable domain in full, completed from reference TRBV5-1 and TRBJ2-7, reads KAGVTQTPRYLIKTRGQQVTLSCSPISGHRSVSWYQQTPGQGLQFLFEYFSETQRNKGNFPGRFSGRQFSNSRSEMNVSTLELGDSALYLCASSLEGVTGEQYFGPGTRLTVT.

The rearrangement joins TRBV27 to TRBJ2-2; 12 bases are shared with TRBD2. The CDR3 has 18 residues. Losses at the gene ends were 6 bases for V and 4 bases for J; bases not matched to a gene: 12. Germline CDR1 and CDR2: MNHEY and SMNVEV (reference sequence). CDR3 amino acids: CASRSVTSGRGRTGELFF. CDR3 DNA: TGTGCCAGCAGATCTGTGACTAGCGGGAGAGGCCGCACCGGGGAGCTGTTTTTT.

The J gene is TRBJ1-5, the V gene TRBV11-3, with D unclear. CDR1 is SGHNT and CDR2 is YENEEA in the germline V gene. Between the trimmed V and J ends, which lost 0 bases and 4 bases, there was a span of 4 bases. This CDR3 has 13 amino acids. This chain's CDR3 is CASSLDRNQPQHF. The CDR3 nucleotides read TGTGCCAGCAGCTTAGATCGGAATCAGCCCCAGCATTTT.

J is TRBJ1-1 and V is TRBV25-1; TRBD1 is a possible D gene (6 bases). The germline gives CDR1 MGHDK, CDR2 SYGVNS. The length of the CDR3 is 14 residues. Trimming removed 4 bases from V and 0 bases from J, with 9 bases in between. The CDR3 DNA reads as TGTGCCAGCAGTGGACGGACAGTGAACACTGAAGCTTTCTTT. Its translation: CASSGRTVNTEAFF. Full variable domain (outside the CDR3, taken from reference TRBV25-1 and TRBJ1-1): EADIYQTPRYLVIGTGKKITLECSQTMGHDKMYWYQQDPGMELHLIHYSYGVNSTEKGDLSSESTVSRIRTEHFPLTLESARPSHTSQYLCASSGRTVNTEAFFGQGTRLTVV.

The V and J genes are TRBV27 and TRBJ1-1; D is undetermined. Germline CDR1 MNHEY, CDR2 SMNVEV (reference sequence). The CDR3 totals 15 residues. V lost 1 base, J lost 4 bases, and 13 bases lay in between. The DNA of the CDR3 is TGTGCCAGCAGTTTATTACCCGGGGATGGCACTGAAGCTTTCTTT. It codes for CASSLLPGDGTEAFF.

The V call is TRBV4-2, the J call TRBJ1-5; perhaps TRBD1 as D (6 bases). CDR3 size: 16 residues. Germline CDR1 is LGHNA and CDR2 is YNFKEQ. Trimming pared 1 base from V and 5 bases from J, leaving 15 bases between. DNA of the CDR3: TGTGCCAGCAGCCAAGGCCGAGGGGGTCTATATCAGCCCCAGCATTTT. This codes for CASSQGRGGLYQPQHF.

This rearrangement joins TRBV30 to TRBJ1-2; 9 bases agree with TRBD1. Germline CDR1 GTSNPN, CDR2 SVGIG (reference sequence). The CDR3 extends over 14 amino acids. Germline trimming cut 3 bases from V and 7 bases from J; bases unmatched to any gene: 9. The CDR3 sequence: CAWSLGQGNRGYTF. The CDR3 DNA reads TGTGCCTGGAGCCTCGGACAGGGGAACCGTGGCTACACCTTC. The full variable domain, rest sourced from reference TRBV30 and TRBJ1-2, is SQTIHQWPATLVQPVGSPLSLECTVEGTSNPNLYWYRQAAGRGLQLLFYSVGIGQISSEVPQNLSASRPQDRQFILSSKKLLLSDSGFYLCAWSLGQGNRGYTFGSGTRLTVV.

The CDR3 DNA is TGTGCCAGCAGCCTAAAGACTAGCGGATCCATGCAGTTCTTC. This codes for CASSLKTSGSMQFF. The chain joins TRBV25-1 to TRBJ2-1; 9 bases line up with TRBD2. The CDR3 is made up of 14 amino acids. From germline, CDR1 is MGHDK and CDR2 SYGVNS. V trimming: 6 bases; J trimming: 12 bases; junction bases outside the gene matches: 12.